The T cell receptor beta chain under discussion was sequenced for a study of long-term antiretroviral therapy in people with HIV. Runs used v3.0 of the immunoSEQ assay and were done at survey level. Using immunoSEQ multiplex PCR, the repertoire was profiled, and TCRdb retains in-frame clones only, with some absent. The sample has 21,000 or so clones, about 87% seen once; the top ten hold 2.5% to 3.5%. The sequence derives from a woman aged 45-65 years with HIV. The sample in question was unsorted PBMCs, obtained roughly 2.5 years after starting antiretroviral therapy.

CDR3 amino acids: CAIEVGATNEKLFF. CDR3 DNA sequence: TGTGCCATCGAGGTCGGCGCAACTAATGAAAAACTGTTTTTT. The genes are TRBV5-8 and TRBJ1-4, with D unresolved. V was cut by 9 bases and J by 0 bases, with 12 bases left in between. CDR1 is SGHTS, CDR2 YDEGEE, per germline. This CDR3 is built from 14 residues.